Listed here are 20 T cell receptor beta chains from one sample, sequenced in a study of CD8 T cells in Susac syndrome. Random hexamers primed reverse transcription of about 0.45 to 1 ug RNA. Each CDR3 protein is one row after TCRdb ran MiXCR on the immunoSEQ multiplex PCR reads. The sample shows around 270,000 distinct CDR3 sequences, approximately 85% of them seen only once. The sample comprised CD8+ T cells from PBMCs. Receptors originate from a human donor with multiple sclerosis.

This chain uses TRBV19 with TRBJ2-7; D may correspond to TRBD1 or TRBD2 (5 bases each). Per the germline V gene, CDR1 is LNHDA and CDR2 is SQIVND (reference sequence). The germline V and J ends were trimmed by 6 bases and 4 bases, with 16 bases remaining between them. CDR3 size: 14 residues. In DNA, the CDR3 is TGTGCCAGTAGGCGCTCTCAGGGAGTGTACGAGCAGTACTTC. Translated: CASRRSQGVYEQYF.

As DNA, the CDR3 is TGTGCCAGCAGCCAAGATTTTAGACTAGCGGGAGCTGAGCAGTTCTTC. It yields the protein CASSQDFRLAGAEQFF. The chain couples TRBV3-1 to TRBJ2-1; 12 positions agree with TRBD2. In germline, CDR1 is LGHDT, CDR2 YNNKEL (reference sequence). Trimming took 0 bases from V and 9 from J; bases not matched to a gene: 6. CDR3 length equals 16 residues.

This rearrangement joins TRBV27 to TRBJ2-1; D gene uncertain. Germline V CDR1 and CDR2: MNHEY, SMNVEV (reference sequence). This CDR3 has 15 amino acids. V dropped 5 bases and J dropped 6 bases, with 17 bases sitting between them. The CDR3 DNA follows: TGTGCCAGCAGTCCCCTCCTAGATCCTAGCAATGAGCAGTTCTTC. Translating gives CASSPLLDPSNEQFF.

The chain employs TRBV6-5 and TRBJ2-5, with D possibly matching TRBD2 (7 bases). V shed 4 bases and J shed 2 bases, with 14 bases lying between them. CDR1 and CDR2 (germline): MNHEY, SVGAGI. This CDR3 contains 15 residues. CDR3 DNA: TGTGCCAGCAGTTTTTGGGGGGGCTCGCAAGAGACCCAGTACTTC. It encodes CASSFWGGSQETQYF.

V gene TRBV3-1 combines with J gene TRBJ1-3, with TRBD1 matching 9 bases. The CDR3 sequence is 14 residues long. The germline V gene has CDR1 LGHDT and CDR2 YNNKEL (reference sequence). J lost 2 bases, V lost 8 bases, and 4 bases had no gene match. In DNA form, the CDR3 reads TGTGCCAGCCGGGACAGGGTCGCTGGAAACACCATATATTTT. It is translated as CASRDRVAGNTIYF. The complete variable domain, with remaining parts taken from reference TRBV3-1 and TRBJ1-3, reads DTAVSQTPKYLVTQMGNDKSIKCEQNLGHDTMYWYKQDSKKFLKIMFSYNNKELIINETVPNRFSPKSPDKAHLNLHINSLELGDSAVYFCASRDRVAGNTIYFGEGSWLTVV.

V is TRBV15 and J is TRBJ1-2, with D perhaps TRBD1 (6 bases). The V gene lost 0 bases and the J gene lost 8 bases, with 13 bases spanning the gap. Germline V CDR1 and CDR2: LNHNV, YYDKDF (reference sequence). This CDR3 has 14 residues. The CDR3 bases are TGTGCCACCAGCAGAGAAGGCAGGGGAGTAGGCTACACCTTC. It is translated as CATSREGRGVGYTF.

The gene calls are TRBV7-2 and TRBJ2-1; the D is unclear. V lost 6 bases and J lost 12, with 12 bases in between. Germline CDR1 is SGHTA and CDR2 is FQGNSA. This CDR3 is built from 11 residues. The CDR3 spells CASRDPTGQFF. The CDR3 region has the DNA TGTGCCAGCAGGGATCCAACCGGGCAGTTCTTC.

This clonotype is a singleton in its sample. The rearrangement links TRBV27 to TRBJ2-7; D is unclear. The germline gives CDR1 MNHEY, CDR2 SMNVEV (reference sequence). The CDR3 contains 14 residues. Trimming stripped 4 bases from V and 2 bases from J, with 12 bases between. The CDR3 nucleotides are TGTGCCAGCAGTTCCGGGTTACTCACCTACGAGCAGTACTTC. Amino acid sequence: CASSSGLLTYEQYF.

The V call is TRBV19, the J call TRBJ1-1; 7 bases map to TRBD1. This CDR3 has 13 amino acids. The germline V gene has CDR1 LNHDA and CDR2 SQIVND (reference sequence). J lost 5 bases, V lost 11 bases, and 11 bases had no gene match. This CDR3 is CAGGQAGSTEAFF. The CDR3 DNA is TGTGCCGGTGGACAGGCGGGGAGTACTGAAGCTTTCTTT. Supplemented by reference TRBV19 and TRBJ1-1, the full variable domain reads DGGITQSPKYLFRKEGQNVTLSCEQNLNHDAMYWYRQDPGQGLRLIYYSQIVNDFQKGDIAEGYSVSREKKESFPLTVTSAQKNPTAFYLCAGGQAGSTEAFFGQGTRLTVV.

The chain uses TRBV11-3 and TRBJ2-1; 7 nucleotides align to TRBD1. This CDR3 is built from 16 residues. Germline CDR1 and CDR2: SGHNT and YENEEA. Trimming cost V 0 bases and J 4 bases; bases outside gene matches: 6. The DNA for the CDR3 is TGTGCCAGCAGCTTAGAAGGGGGCGCGGAATACAATGAGCAGTTCTTC. It encodes CASSLEGGAEYNEQFF.

The genes are TRBV4-3 and TRBJ2-7, with D perhaps TRBD2 (6 bases). This CDR3 has 15 residues. With 0 bases removed from V and 6 bases from J, the gap between germline ends came to 15 bases. CDR1 and CDR2 (germline): LGHNA, YSLEER. CDR3 nucleotide sequence: TGCGCCAGCAGCCAAGATAGGGCGGGGACGACCGAGCAGTACTTC. Translated: CASSQDRAGTTEQYF.

This clonotype was seen a handful of times. The chain has TRBV27 and TRBJ2-2; D gene uncertain. This CDR3 comprises 11 residues. V was cut by 3 bases and J by 7 bases, with 3 bases left in between. Germline CDR1 MNHEY, CDR2 SMNVEV (reference sequence). The CDR3 DNA is TGTGCCAGCAGTTTCGGCGGGGAGCTGTTTTTT. Translating it yields CASSFGGELFF.

Of note for this clonotype: The junction and the germline gene differ at one end; a read error may be behind it. This sequence joins TRBV29-1 and TRBJ1-1; TRBD1 aligns across 9 bases. The germline V gene has CDR1 SQVTM and CDR2 ANQGSEA. There are 14 residues in the CDR3. CDR3: CSVAPTGGNTEAFF. The CDR3 nucleotides read TGCAGCGTAGCCCCGACAGGGGGGAACACTGAGGCTTTCTTT. The whole variable domain, filled in from reference TRBV29-1 and TRBJ1-1, reads SAVISQKPSRDICQRGTSLTIQCQVDSQVTMMFWYRQQPGQSLTLIATANQGSEATYESGFVIDKFPISRPNLTFSTLTVSNMSPEDSSIYLCSVAPTGGNTEAFFGQGTRLTVV.

The rearrangement links TRBV14 to TRBJ1-2; D not resolved. Germline V gives CDR1 SGHDN, CDR2 FVKESK. This CDR3 is built from 14 residues. V gave up 1 base and J gave up 3 bases, with 9 bases separating them. The CDR3 loop reads CASSQVEGYYGYTF. As DNA, the CDR3 is TGTGCCAGCAGCCAAGTGGAGGGATACTATGGCTACACCTTC.

This chain uses TRBV7-9 with TRBJ1-2; 7 bases are a match to TRBD1. J gave up 6 bases and V 5 bases, and 6 bases lay outside the gene matches. Germline CDR1 and CDR2: SEHNR and FQNEAQ (reference sequence). This CDR3 region has 13 residues. CDR3 bases: TGTGCCAGCAGCGACCCTGGACAGGATGGCTACACCTTC. Its translation: CASSDPGQDGYTF.

J is TRBJ2-3 and V is TRBV6-2 or TRBV6-3; D possibly matches TRBD1 or TRBD2 (5 bases each). Germline assignment: CDR1 MNHEY and CDR2 SVGEGT. CDR3 length: 18 amino acids. Trimming left V 2 bases short and J 0 bases short, with 18 bases between. The chain's CDR3 is CASSYPLRDGASTDTQYF. Written as DNA, the CDR3 is TGTGCCAGCAGTTACCCCCTCCGGGACGGAGCTAGCACAGATACGCAGTATTTT.

This chain links TRBV4-3 with TRBJ2-7, with TRBD1 identical over 9 bases. V trimming: 0 bases; J trimming: 7 bases; junction bases outside the gene matches: 10. Germline V gene lookup returns CDR1 LGHNA and CDR2 YSLEER. The CDR3 is 16 residues long. CDR3 bases: TGCGCCAGCAGCCAAGATTGGCCTCGACAGGGGGGGGAGCAGTACTTC. It is translated as CASSQDWPRQGGEQYF.

The chain uses TRBV4-3 and TRBJ1-1, with TRBD1 identical over 7 bases. V gave up 1 base and J gave up 0 bases; unmatched junction bases: 8. Germline CDR1 reads LGHNA; CDR2 reads YSLEER. The CDR3 has 17 amino acids. The CDR3, as DNA: TGCGCCAGCAGCCAAGCAGGGGGTAGGCTTCTGAACACTGAAGCTTTCTTT. It encodes CASSQAGGRLLNTEAFF.

This chain uses TRBV28 with TRBJ2-5; D is unresolved. V lost 6 bases, J lost 0 bases, and 17 bases lay in between. There are 16 residues in the CDR3. Germline CDR1 and CDR2: MDHEN and SYDVKM. The CDR3 nucleotides are TGTGCCAGCAGCCCGAAACCAACCTGGTACCAAGAGACCCAGTACTTC. Its translation: CASSPKPTWYQETQYF. The variable domain in full, with the rest retrieved from reference TRBV28 and TRBJ2-5, is DVKVTQSSRYLVKRTGEKVFLECVQDMDHENMFWYRQDPGLGLRLIYFSYDVKMKEKGDIPEGYSVSREKKERFSLILESASTNQTSMYLCASSPKPTWYQETQYFGPGTRLLVL.

The chain has TRBV6-1 and TRBJ2-1; TRBD1 might be the D (6 bases). Germline assignment: CDR1 MNHNS and CDR2 SASEGT. The ends were cut back, 5 bases at V and 5 bases at J, with 19 bases in the middle. The CDR3 contains 16 residues. CDR3 sequence (DNA): TGTGCCAGCAGTCCCCTAACCGGGACACCCGACAATGAGCAGTTCTTC. It is translated as CASSPLTGTPDNEQFF.